The clone carrying this T cell receptor beta chain was seen a single time. The sample is drawn from a study of blood T cell repertoires in COVID-19. Study-level information: T cells, B-cell-depleted T cells, or PBMCs supplied cDNA or gDNA.

Trimming at V came to 0 bases and at J to 1 base, leaving 2 bases not matched to a gene. From germline, CDR1 is SGHRS and CDR2 YFSETQ. The CDR3 is 15 residues long. Original data processing: Nucleated cell number was recorded as an estimate derived from reference gene primer amplification. Sequencing used immunoSEQ multiplex PCR; TCRdb keeps in-frame clones, though not all of them. V and J calls and clone size come straight from that table; D and trimming were deduced from the DNA. The table has a few hundred thousand clones, approximately 81% seen once; the top ten hold 3.5% to 4%. The J gene is TRBJ2-3, the V gene TRBV5-1, with 7 bases identical to TRBD2. The clonotype was recovered from a woman aged 80 or older with acute or convalescent COVID-19. The sequenced sample was peripheral blood. CDR3 sequence reads: CASSLGRGGTDTQYF. The DNA for the CDR3 is TGCGCCAGCAGCTTGGGTCGGGGGGGCACAGATACGCAGTATTTT.